This record looks at one TCR beta chain sequence and its context. This specimen comes from a study of memory CD8 T cells in hepatitis C reinfection. Germline V gene sequence: CDR1 MGHRA, CDR2 YSYEKL. V was shortened by 1 base and J by 4 bases, with 7 bases between the two germline ends. This CDR3 spans 14 amino acids. Described time point: peak reinfection, 3 to 8 weeks after reinfection detection. The sorted cells went straight to TCR sequencing with no prior in vitro expansion. Data came from immunoSEQ multiplex PCR; TCRdb stores just in-frame clones and leaves some out. The table has fewer than 50,000 clones, 85% to 90% seen once.

This clonotype originated in a man younger than 35 with hepatitis C virus infection. The sample was naive CD8+ T cells sorted from blood. This chain joins TRBV4-1 and TRBJ2-2; D ambiguous. The DNA of the CDR3 is TGCGCCAGCAGCCAAGCCGCGTTCACCGGGGAGCTGTTTTTT. Its translation: CASSQAAFTGELFF.